Listed below are T cell receptor beta chains from one sample, sequenced in a study of cytomegalovirus exposure and HLA in healthy donors. TCRdb's table, derived via immunoSEQ multiplex PCR, lists solely in-frame clones and lacks some. Here the sample spans 190,000 or so clones, around 79% being singletons. The sequenced material came from PBMCs. The origin of the receptors is a male donor in good health and CMV-seropositive. CDR3s include the opening cysteine and the closing phenylalanine or tryptophan.

J: TRBJ2-3
V: TRBV5-6
CDR3: CASSLGGLSTDTQYF

J: TRBJ2-5
V: TRBV7-3
CDR3: CASSQIDGEETQYF

J: TRBJ2-1
V: TRBV7-2
CDR3: CASSLRTSGGASSVNEQFF

J: TRBJ1-1
V: TRBV19
CDR3: CASSPRIGRTEAFF

J: TRBJ1-1
V: TRBV4-1
CDR3: CASSQVGQITEAFF

J: TRBJ2-7
V: TRBV6-1
CDR3: CASSGGGSDYEQYF

J: TRBJ2-1
V: TRBV14
CDR3: CASSQVLAGTNEQFF

J: TRBJ2-3
V: TRBV30
CDR3: CAWSGGGATYTQYF

J: TRBJ1-1
V: TRBV18
CDR3: CASSPNEQGHTEAFF

J: TRBJ1-5
V: TRBV7-2
CDR3: CASSLPGQGGQPQHF

J: TRBJ2-5
V: TRBV9
CDR3: CASSVEGGTGGSQYF

J: TRBJ2-3
V: TRBV7-9
CDR3: CASSPLVQTQLTDTQYF

J: TRBJ1-5
V: TRBV6-6
CDR3: CASSYRGSNQPQHF

J: TRBJ2-3
V: TRBV6-4
CDR3: CASSDPPTPVRTDTQYF

J: TRBJ2-1
V: TRBV4-2
CDR3: CASGPEGGMGLKGFF

J: TRBJ2-5
V: TRBV11-2
CDR3: CASSLDPSGREQYF

J: TRBJ1-2
V: TRBV6-1
CDR3: CASRAGTGVNYGYTF

J: TRBJ1-1
V: TRBV20-1
CDR3: CSASHPEKAFF

J: TRBJ2-5
V: TRBV4-3
CDR3: CASSPGHAGDVETQYF

J: TRBJ2-5
V: TRBV5-1
CDR3: CASSLGRGGPRETQYF

J: TRBJ1-2
V: TRBV6-1
CDR3: CASSTGGIYGYTF

J: TRBJ1-1
V: TRBV5-6
CDR3: CASNIWGVRSTEAFF

J: TRBJ2-5
V: TRBV11-2
CDR3: CASSLVGTSGYQETQYF

J: TRBJ2-3
V: TRBV14
CDR3: CASSLRQPTDTQYF

J: TRBJ1-5
V: TRBV28
CDR3: CALQRSQGDNQPQHF

J: TRBJ2-5
V: TRBV5-6
CDR3: CASSSTGGRETQYF

J: TRBJ2-1
V: TRBV4-1
CDR3: CASSQDQFHEQFF

J: TRBJ1-1
V: TRBV5-6
CDR3: CASSHRQYGNTEAFF

J: TRBJ1-1
V: TRBV5-1
CDR3: CASSLGGALGTEAFF

J: TRBJ2-7
V: TRBV28
CDR3: CASSFSGIYEQYF

J: TRBJ1-2
V: TRBV25-1
CDR3: CASSWDSKYGYTF

J: TRBJ1-2
V: TRBV30
CDR3: CAWMGGNYGYTF

J: TRBJ1-6
V: TRBV19
CDR3: CASTSRRGNSPLHF

J: NA
V: TRBV30
CDR3: CAWSVIYEQYF

J: TRBJ2-1
V: TRBV7-2
CDR3: CASSSPGLGHNEQFF

J: TRBJ2-1
V: TRBV10-3
CDR3: CAVESGTSGRTLHNEQFF

J: TRBJ2-2
V: TRBV7-9
CDR3: CASSPSPSGGTGELFF

J: TRBJ1-1
V: TRBV19
CDR3: CASRQGVHTKMNTEAFF

J: NA
V: TRBV5-4
CDR3: CASSLGGLAGTYEQYF

J: TRBJ2-1
V: TRBV9
CDR3: CASSLRSDEQFF

J: TRBJ1-2
V: TRBV5-4
CDR3: CASSLDSYGYTF

J: TRBJ2-2
V: TRBV6-5
CDR3: CAHKRTSGHGELFF

J: TRBJ2-3
V: TRBV7-9
CDR3: CASSYRDTDTQYF

J: TRBJ1-5
V: TRBV27
CDR3: CASGDIRNQPQHF

J: TRBJ1-2
V: TRBV30
CDR3: CAWSVLSGHGYTF

J: TRBJ1-1
V: TRBV10-3
CDR3: CAIEGASSGEAFF

J: TRBJ2-2
V: TRBV30
CDR3: CACQTSLHTGELFF

J: TRBJ1-1
V: TRBV19
CDR3: CASSIGRGRGLRTEAFF

J: TRBJ1-1
V: TRBV19
CDR3: CASNRQLNTEAFF

J: TRBJ2-1
V: TRBV28
CDR3: CAVPGGRGSYNEQFF

J: TRBJ1-3
V: TRBV4-3
CDR3: CASSPSGAGNTIYF

J: TRBJ1-6
V: TRBV7-2
CDR3: CASSLDGRGFSPLHF

J: TRBJ1-3
V: TRBV9
CDR3: CASSVAQGDPNLSGNTIYF

J: TRBJ2-5
V: TRBV5-1
CDR3: CASSFSPEETQYF

J: TRBJ1-3
V: TRBV10-3
CDR3: CAVVDRAAGNTIYF

J: NA
V: TRBV27
CDR3: CASFGGETQYF

J: TRBJ1-2
V: TRBV10-3
CDR3: CAISEGFQRDYTF

J: TRBJ2-2
V: TRBV5-1
CDR3: CASSSTGDPRTGELFF

J: TRBJ1-4
V: TRBV6-6
CDR3: CASWSEKLFF